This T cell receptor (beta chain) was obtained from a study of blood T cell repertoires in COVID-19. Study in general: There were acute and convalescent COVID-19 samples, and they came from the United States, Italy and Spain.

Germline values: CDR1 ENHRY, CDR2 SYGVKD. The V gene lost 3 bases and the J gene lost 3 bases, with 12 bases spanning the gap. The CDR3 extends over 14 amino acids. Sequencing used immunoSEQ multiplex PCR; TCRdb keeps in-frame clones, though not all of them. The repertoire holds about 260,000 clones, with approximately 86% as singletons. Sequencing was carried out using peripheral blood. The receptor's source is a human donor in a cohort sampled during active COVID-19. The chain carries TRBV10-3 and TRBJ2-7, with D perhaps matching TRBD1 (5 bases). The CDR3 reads CAISEAGKDYEQYF. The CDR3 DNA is TGTGCCATCAGTGAAGCAGGGAAGGACTACGAGCAGTACTTC.